This T cell receptor (beta chain) was retrieved from a study of B cell selection in AIRE deficiency. Overall study results and limits: With only TCRbeta sequenced, around a third of shared healthy Treg sequences overlapped Tconv.

Turning to this clone: Antigen specificity is unknown.

Clones were read by immunoSEQ multiplex PCR, and TCRdb kept only the in-frame ones, dropping some. The profile shows tens of thousands of clones, around 97% of them singletons. Sorting defined conventional CD4 T cells as CD4+CD127+. This CDR3 spans 15 amino acids. Germline lookup yields CDR1 MNHEY and CDR2 SMNVEV (reference sequence). The V and J ends lost 3 bases and 2 bases respectively, with 13 bases between them. The sample consisted of conventional CD4+ T cells sorted from PBMCs. The rearrangement joins TRBV27 to TRBJ2-5; D might be TRBD2 (7 bases). This clonotype was sampled from a human donor with AIRE deficiency. For the CDR3, the DNA is TGTGCCAGCAGTTTGGCGGGGGCTCTACAAGAGACCCAGTACTTC. This translates into CASSLAGALQETQYF.